The clone carrying this TCR beta chain came up once. Between the trimmed V and J ends, which lost 8 bases and 3 bases, there was a span of 17 bases. CDR1 MNHEY and CDR2 SMNVEV come from the germline V gene (reference sequence). This CDR3 region has 14 residues. This record belongs to a study of shared clonotypes between healthy human individuals. CD8 cells regarded as naive lacked CD45RO, were positively chosen for CCR7, and omitted terminally differentiated effector memory CD45RA+ cells. TCRdb keeps only in-frame clones here, not all; method: immunoSEQ multiplex PCR. The table has around 700,000 clones, under 95% seen once.

This clonotype originated in a man aged 25-40 years in good health. Sequencing input: naive CD8+ T cells sorted from blood. The rearrangement links TRBV27 to TRBJ2-7; D possibly corresponds to TRBD1 (6 bases). The CDR3 DNA reads as TGTGCCAGCCAGAATCTGGGGACAAACTACGAGCAGTACTTC. Its protein product is CASQNLGTNYEQYF.